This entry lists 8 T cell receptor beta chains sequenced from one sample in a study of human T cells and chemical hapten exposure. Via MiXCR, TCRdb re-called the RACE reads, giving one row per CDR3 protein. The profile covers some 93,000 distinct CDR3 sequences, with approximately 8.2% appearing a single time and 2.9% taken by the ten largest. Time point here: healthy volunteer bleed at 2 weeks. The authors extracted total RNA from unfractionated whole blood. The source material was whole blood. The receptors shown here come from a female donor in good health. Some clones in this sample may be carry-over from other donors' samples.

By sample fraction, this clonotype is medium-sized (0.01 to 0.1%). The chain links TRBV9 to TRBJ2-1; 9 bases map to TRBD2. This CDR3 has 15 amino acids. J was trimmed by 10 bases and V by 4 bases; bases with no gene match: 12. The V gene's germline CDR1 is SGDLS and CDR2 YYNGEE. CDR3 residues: CASSTTSGPGKEQFF. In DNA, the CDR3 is TGTGCCAGCAGCACCACTAGCGGGCCTGGGAAAGAGCAGTTCTTC.

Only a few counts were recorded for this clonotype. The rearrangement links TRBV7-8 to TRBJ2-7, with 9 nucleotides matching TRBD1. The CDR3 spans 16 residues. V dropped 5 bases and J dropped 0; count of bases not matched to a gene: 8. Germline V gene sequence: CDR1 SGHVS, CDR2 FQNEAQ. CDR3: CASSPGGQGSSYEQYF. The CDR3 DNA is TGTGCCAGCAGCCCTGGGGGACAGGGTAGCTCCTACGAGCAGTACTTC.

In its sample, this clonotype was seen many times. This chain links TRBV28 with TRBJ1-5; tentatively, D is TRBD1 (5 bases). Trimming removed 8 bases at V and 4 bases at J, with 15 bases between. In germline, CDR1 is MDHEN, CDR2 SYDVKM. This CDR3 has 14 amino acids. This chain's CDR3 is CASSSGAFNQPQHF. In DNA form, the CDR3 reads TGTGCCAGCTCTAGCGGGGCCTTTAATCAGCCCCAGCATTTT. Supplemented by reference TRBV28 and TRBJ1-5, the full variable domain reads DVKVTQSSRYLVKRTGEKVFLECVQDMDHENMFWYRQDPGLGLRLIYFSYDVKMKEKGDIPEGYSVSREKKERFSLILESASTNQTSMYLCASSSGAFNQPQHFGDGTRLSIL.

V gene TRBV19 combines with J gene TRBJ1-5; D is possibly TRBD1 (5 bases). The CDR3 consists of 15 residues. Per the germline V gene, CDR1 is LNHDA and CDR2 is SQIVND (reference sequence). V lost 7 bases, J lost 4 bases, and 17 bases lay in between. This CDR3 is CASNPGPFKNQPQHF. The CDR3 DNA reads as TGTGCCAGTAATCCGGGGCCCTTTAAGAATCAGCCCCAGCATTTT.

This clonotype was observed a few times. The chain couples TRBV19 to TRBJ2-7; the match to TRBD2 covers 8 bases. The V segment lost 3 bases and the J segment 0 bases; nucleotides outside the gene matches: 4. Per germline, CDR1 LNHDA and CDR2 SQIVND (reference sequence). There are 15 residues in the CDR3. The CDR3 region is CASSIEAGGSYEQYF. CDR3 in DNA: TGTGCCAGTAGTATTGAGGCGGGAGGCTCCTACGAGCAGTACTTC.

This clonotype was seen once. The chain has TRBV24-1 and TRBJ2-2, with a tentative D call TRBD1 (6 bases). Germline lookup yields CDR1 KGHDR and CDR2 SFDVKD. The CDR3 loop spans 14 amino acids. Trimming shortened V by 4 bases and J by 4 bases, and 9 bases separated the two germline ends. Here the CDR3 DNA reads TGTGCCACCAGTGAAGTAGGGGGCACCGGGGAGCTGTTTTTT. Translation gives CATSEVGGTGELFF.

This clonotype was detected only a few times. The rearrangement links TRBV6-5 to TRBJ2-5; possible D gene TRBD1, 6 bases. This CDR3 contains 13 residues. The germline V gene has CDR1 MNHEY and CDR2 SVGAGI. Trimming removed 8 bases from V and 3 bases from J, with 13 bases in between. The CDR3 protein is CASSRPGEETQYF. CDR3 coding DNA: TGTGCCAGCTCGAGGCCAGGGGAAGAGACCCAGTACTTC.

The DNA of the CDR3 is TGCAGTGCTTTTATAGGGGGGCGGGACGAGCAGTACTTC. As protein: CSAFIGGRDEQYF. The J gene is TRBJ2-7, the V gene TRBV20-1; either TRBD1 or TRBD2 may fit D (6 bases each). CDR3 length: 13 amino acids. Germline values: CDR1 DFQATT, CDR2 SNEGSKA (reference sequence). V was clipped by 5 bases and J by 5 bases, with 16 bases between them.